The 30 T cell receptor beta chains below were found in one sample sequenced in a study of blood T cell repertoires in COVID-19. Generated by immunoSEQ multiplex PCR, the TCRdb table keeps only in-frame clones and is missing some. The sample holds approximately 210,000 clones, 82% seen once. Sequencing input: peripheral blood. The receptors stem from a woman between 40 and 55 years old with acute or convalescent COVID-19.

The V call is TRBV11-2, the J call TRBJ2-5; TRBD2 aligns across 13 bases. V lost 5 bases, J lost 1 base, and 7 bases stayed unmatched. The CDR3 is 17 amino acids. Germline-derived CDR1 and CDR2 are SGHAT and FQNNGV. CDR3 sequence (DNA): TGTGCCAGCAGCCCCCCCCGACTAGCGGGGGGCCAAGAGACCCAGTACTTC. The encoded protein is CASSPPRLAGGQETQYF.

In this sample, this clone turned up a few times. This CDR3 reads CASRMAGDTDTQYF. The CDR3 DNA follows: TGTGCCAGTAGGATGGCGGGGGACACAGATACGCAGTATTTT. The V and J genes are TRBV19 and TRBJ2-3; TRBD2 agrees at 7 bases. The germline V gene has CDR1 LNHDA and CDR2 SQIVND (reference sequence). The CDR3 has 14 amino acids. The trim removed 6 bases at V and 2 bases at J, leaving 5 bases unmatched.

This chain connects TRBV2 to TRBJ1-5; D remains unclear. V lost 10 bases, J lost 5 bases, and 15 bases lay in between. The germline CDR1 and CDR2 sequences are SNHLY and FYNNEI. The CDR3 has 13 residues. The CDR3 DNA reads TGTGCCACTTCCCCGGGAGGGTATCAGCCCCAGCATTTT. This sequence encodes CATSPGGYQPQHF.

This sequence joins TRBV27 and TRBJ1-2; 11 bases line up with TRBD1. Germline V gene lookup returns CDR1 MNHEY and CDR2 SMNVEV (reference sequence). The CDR3 has 15 residues. J gave up 7 bases and V 3 bases, and 7 bases lay outside the gene matches. CDR3 bases: TGTGCCAGCAGTTTGGGTAACGGACAGGGGGCTGGCTACACCTTC. Protein sequence: CASSLGNGQGAGYTF.

V usage is TRBV18 and J usage is TRBJ2-7, with unresolved D. The CDR3 has 13 residues. Trimming left V 3 bases short and J 6 bases short, with 12 bases between. Germline CDR1 reads KGHSH; CDR2 reads LQKENI. The CDR3: CASSPYPYSEQYF. The CDR3 bases are TGTGCCAGCTCACCCTACCCATACTCCGAGCAGTACTTC.

This clone was observed a few times. The chain uses TRBV19 and TRBJ2-7; TRBD1 matches at 9 bases. Germline CDR1 and CDR2: LNHDA and SQIVND (reference sequence). This CDR3 region has 14 residues. J lost 4 bases, V lost 3 bases, and 4 bases had no gene match. The CDR3 coding sequence is TGTGCCAGTAGTATCGGACAGGGGCTATACGAGCAGTACTTC. Protein: CASSIGQGLYEQYF.

The chain employs TRBV9 and TRBJ2-1; maybe TRBD2 (6 bases). Germline-derived CDR1 and CDR2 are SGDLS and YYNGEE. V dropped 0 bases and J dropped 4 bases, with 11 bases sitting between them. This CDR3 comprises 15 residues. CDR3 in amino acids: CASSVGSGDYNEQFF. The DNA of the CDR3 is TGTGCCAGCAGCGTAGGTAGCGGAGATTACAATGAGCAGTTCTTC.

V is TRBV7-8 and J is TRBJ2-7; 8 bases are shared with TRBD1. In germline, CDR1 is SGHVS, CDR2 FQNEAQ. J lost 3 bases, V lost 1 base, and 2 bases had no gene match. The CDR3 is 14 amino acids. The CDR3 loop reads CASSLVRGHYEQYF. For the CDR3, the DNA is TGTGCCAGCAGCTTAGTCAGGGGGCACTACGAGCAGTACTTC.

V is TRBV6-2 or TRBV6-3 and J is TRBJ2-1, with 7 positions matching TRBD2. This CDR3 is built from 15 residues. V gave up 6 bases and J gave up 3 bases; unmatched junction bases: 8. The germline CDR1 and CDR2 sequences are MNHEY and SVGEGT. CDR3 protein: CASSRLADYYNEQFF. The CDR3 region has the DNA TGTGCCAGCAGCCGACTAGCAGATTACTACAATGAGCAGTTCTTC.

J is TRBJ1-5 and V is TRBV19; 7 bases fit TRBD1. This CDR3 is built from 13 residues. J lost 9 bases, V lost 6 bases, and 8 bases had no gene match. Looked up from germline, CDR1 is LNHDA and CDR2 is SQIVND (reference sequence). In DNA form, the CDR3 reads TGTGCCAGTAGCACAGGGGCAGAAATGCCCCAGCATTTT. Protein product: CASSTGAEMPQHF.

This chain connects TRBV19 to TRBJ2-5, with 9 bases lining up with TRBD2. The germline V gene has CDR1 LNHDA and CDR2 SQIVND (reference sequence). Trimming at V came to 5 bases and at J to 2 bases, leaving 12 bases not matched to a gene. The CDR3 has 17 amino acids. The CDR3 here is CASSPRRPLAGQETQYF. The CDR3 DNA reads TGTGCCAGTAGTCCCAGGAGGCCCCTAGCGGGACAAGAGACCCAGTACTTC.

This clone turned up a few times. The chain carries TRBV2 and TRBJ1-2; 12 positions match TRBD1. Per germline, CDR1 SNHLY and CDR2 FYNNEI. The CDR3 length is 15 residues. The J segment lost 4 bases and the V segment lost 5 bases, leaving 5 bases of the junction unmatched. CDR3 protein: CASSTGTGGGYGYTF. The CDR3, as DNA: TGTGCCAGCAGTACCGGGACAGGGGGCGGCTATGGCTACACCTTC.

The CDR3 region is CASTIQSYNEQFF. The CDR3 DNA sequence: TGTGCCAGCACGATCCAGTCCTACAATGAGCAGTTCTTC. The chain employs TRBV12-3 or TRBV12-4 and TRBJ2-1; D call uncertain. Trimming stripped 7 bases from V and 1 base from J, with 8 bases between. This CDR3 spans 13 amino acids.

V is TRBV6-5 and J is TRBJ2-2; possibly TRBD1 for D (5 bases). The CDR3 is 16 residues long. Per germline, CDR1 MNHEY and CDR2 SVGAGI. V was pared by 4 bases and J by 0 bases, with 12 bases between. This CDR3 reads CASSFRQTANTGELFF. CDR3 coding DNA: TGTGCCAGCAGTTTCCGACAGACCGCGAACACCGGGGAGCTGTTTTTT.

J is TRBJ2-7 and V is TRBV3-1 (or the pseudogene TRBV3-2), with D uncertain. With 0 bases removed from V and 1 base from J, the gap between germline ends came to 13 bases. CDR3 length equals 16 residues. The germline gives CDR1 LGHDT, CDR2 YNNKEL (reference sequence). The CDR3 region has the DNA TGTGCCAGCAGCCAAGATTTGGGCAGTGGGTCCTACGAGCAGTACTTC. It is translated as CASSQDLGSGSYEQYF.

V gene TRBV7-6 combines with J gene TRBJ2-1; perhaps TRBD2 as D (5 bases). The CDR3 sequence is 12 residues long. Germline V lookup: CDR1 SGHVS, CDR2 FNYEAQ. V lost 2 bases, J lost 6 bases, and 5 bases lay in between. The chain's CDR3 is CASSLRGNEQFF. For the CDR3, the DNA is TGTGCCAGCAGCTTACGGGGCAATGAGCAGTTCTTC.

This clone has only a few counts. The V call is TRBV11-2, the J call TRBJ2-3; no reliable D call. Germline V CDR1 and CDR2: SGHAT, FQNNGV. The length of the CDR3 is 13 residues. V lost 5 bases and J 4 bases, leaving 10 bases between the germline ends. CDR3 region: CASSPVAADTQYF. The CDR3, as DNA: TGTGCCAGCAGCCCCGTCGCGGCAGATACGCAGTATTTT.

The chain links TRBV9 to TRBJ2-3; 15 positions agree with TRBD2. Germline assignment: CDR1 SGDLS and CDR2 YYNGEE. CDR3 length: 17 amino acids. The junction had 4 bases not matched to a gene; V was cut back by 3 bases and J by 2 bases. The CDR3 sequence: CASSAGLAGGPTDTQYF. The CDR3 nucleotides are TGTGCCAGCAGCGCCGGACTAGCGGGAGGGCCCACAGATACGCAGTATTTT.

This clone was recorded once. The rearrangement uses TRBV2 and TRBJ1-5, with unresolved D. The CDR3 runs to 14 residues. With 3 bases removed from V and 3 bases from J, the gap between germline ends came to 9 bases. Germline V CDR1 and CDR2: SNHLY, FYNNEI. The DNA of the CDR3 is TGTGCCAGCAGTGAGGGCAGACCCAATCAGCCCCAGCATTTT. Protein product: CASSEGRPNQPQHF.

The chain joins TRBV5-4 to TRBJ2-1; TRBD1 matches 8 bases. This CDR3 spans 19 amino acids. Trimming removed 5 bases from V and 10 bases from J; junction bases left unmatched: 26. CDR1 SGHNT and CDR2 YYREEE come from the germline V gene (reference sequence). The CDR3 region is CASRDRGRRARTERGEQFF. In DNA form, the CDR3 reads TGTGCCAGCAGAGACAGGGGCCGAAGGGCTCGGACGGAAAGGGGGGAGCAGTTCTTC.

The gene calls are TRBV11-2 and TRBJ2-1, with 9 bases matching TRBD1. Germline V lookup: CDR1 SGHAT, CDR2 FQNNGV. With V trimmed by 8 bases and J by 6 bases, 11 bases remained unmatched. The CDR3 has 15 amino acids. CDR3 in amino acids: CASASGTGTSNEQFF. The CDR3 DNA reads as TGTGCCAGCGCATCCGGGACAGGGACTTCCAATGAGCAGTTCTTC. Combining the CDR3 with reference TRBV11-2 and TRBJ2-1 gives the whole variable domain EAGVAQSPRYKIIEKRQSVAFWCNPISGHATLYWYQQILGQGPKLLIQFQNNGVVDDSQLPKDRFSAERLKGVDSTLKIQPAKLEDSAVYLCASASGTGTSNEQFFGPGTRLTVL.

The gene calls are TRBV6-5 and TRBJ2-7; 7 positions agree with TRBD1. The CDR3 runs 14 residues. CDR1 and CDR2 (germline): MNHEY, SVGAGI. V lost 7 bases and J lost 4; bases outside the gene matches: 10. CDR3 sequence reads: CASTPTGKLYEQYF. Written as DNA, the CDR3 is TGTGCCAGCACCCCGACAGGGAAATTGTACGAGCAGTACTTC.

The chain's CDR3 is CAWSPGIGDQPQHF. The CDR3 nucleotides read TGTGCCTGGAGTCCAGGGATAGGCGATCAGCCCCAGCATTTT. The V call is TRBV30, the J call TRBJ1-5; weak D call: TRBD1 (5 bases). V was shortened by 2 bases and J by 5 bases, with 13 bases between the two germline ends. Germline lookup yields CDR1 GTSNPN and CDR2 SVGIG (reference sequence). The CDR3 length is 14 residues. The full variable domain, rest sourced from reference TRBV30 and TRBJ1-5, is SQTIHQWPATLVQPVGSPLSLECTVEGTSNPNLYWYRQAAGRGLQLLFYSVGIGQISSEVPQNLSASRPQDRQFILSSKKLLLSDSGFYLCAWSPGIGDQPQHFGDGTRLSIL.

The chain employs TRBV6-4 and TRBJ1-1; D is perhaps TRBD1 (5 bases). In germline, CDR1 is MRHNA, CDR2 SNTAGT. The CDR3 contains 13 residues. V lost 6 bases to trimming and J lost 1 base, with 9 bases between them. The CDR3 is CASRPTGNTEAFF. The CDR3 coding sequence is TGTGCCAGCAGACCCACAGGGAACACTGAAGCTTTCTTT.

The V gene is TRBV2, the J gene TRBJ1-6; D is unresolved. Germline V CDR1 and CDR2: SNHLY, FYNNEI. Trimming pared 7 bases from V and 11 bases from J, leaving 18 bases between. The CDR3 sequence is 14 residues long. The CDR3, as DNA: TGTGCCAGCACCGGACTAACCGCCCAACCACCCCTCCACTTT. This gives the protein CASTGLTAQPPLHF. The whole variable domain, filled in from reference TRBV2 and TRBJ1-6, reads EPEVTQTPSHQVTQMGQEVILRCVPISNHLYFYWYRQILGQKVEFLVSFYNNEISEKSEIFDDQFSVERPDGSNFTLKIRSTKLEDSAMYFCASTGLTAQPPLHFGNGTRLTVT.

The V and J genes are TRBV4-1 and TRBJ2-3; TRBD1 matches 11 bases. Germline V lookup: CDR1 MGHRA, CDR2 YSYEKL. The ends lost 3 bases at V and 2 bases at J; junction bases unmatched: 4. This CDR3 region has 16 residues. CDR3 in DNA: TGCGCCAGCAGCCAGCTGGGACAGGGGGACACAGATACGCAGTATTTT. Its protein is CASSQLGQGDTDTQYF.

This clone was found a few times. The rearrangement uses TRBV4-2 and TRBJ1-2, with a possible D match to TRBD1 (6 bases). This CDR3 has 15 amino acids. The V gene's germline CDR1 is LGHNA and CDR2 YNFKEQ. The V and J ends lost 0 bases and 4 bases respectively, with 12 bases between them. CDR3 in amino acids: CASSQDQDRSYGYTF. As DNA, the CDR3 is TGTGCCAGCAGCCAAGATCAGGACAGAAGCTATGGCTACACCTTC.

The chain employs TRBV6-5 and TRBJ1-1; possible D gene TRBD1, 5 bases. V was clipped by 0 bases and J by 5 bases, with 16 bases between them. Germline V lookup: CDR1 MNHEY, CDR2 SVGAGI. This CDR3 comprises 16 residues. The CDR3 DNA sequence: TGTGCCAGCAGTTACTCCGGCGGGGGGGAAGGAACTGAAGCTTTCTTT. Its translation is CASSYSGGGEGTEAFF.

This clone was found once. The V call is TRBV5-6, the J call TRBJ2-2, with TRBD2 as a possible D gene (6 bases). Germline values: CDR1 SGHDT, CDR2 YYEEEE. The CDR3 runs 16 residues. The V and J ends lost 2 bases and 4 bases respectively, with 15 bases between them. DNA of the CDR3: TGTGCCAGCAGCTTTCCGGCGGGGACCCTCACCGGGGAGCTGTTTTTT. Translation: CASSFPAGTLTGELFF.

This sequence joins TRBV3-1 (or the pseudogene TRBV3-2) and TRBJ2-7; perhaps TRBD2 as D (6 bases). CDR3 size: 16 residues. V was shortened by 4 bases and J by 6 bases, with 22 bases between the two germline ends. CDR1 LGHDT and CDR2 YNNKEL come from the germline V gene (reference sequence). The CDR3 coding sequence is TGTGCCAGCAGCCGTAGACCGGGACTTCACAGCACCGAGCAGTACTTC. It translates to CASSRRPGLHSTEQYF.